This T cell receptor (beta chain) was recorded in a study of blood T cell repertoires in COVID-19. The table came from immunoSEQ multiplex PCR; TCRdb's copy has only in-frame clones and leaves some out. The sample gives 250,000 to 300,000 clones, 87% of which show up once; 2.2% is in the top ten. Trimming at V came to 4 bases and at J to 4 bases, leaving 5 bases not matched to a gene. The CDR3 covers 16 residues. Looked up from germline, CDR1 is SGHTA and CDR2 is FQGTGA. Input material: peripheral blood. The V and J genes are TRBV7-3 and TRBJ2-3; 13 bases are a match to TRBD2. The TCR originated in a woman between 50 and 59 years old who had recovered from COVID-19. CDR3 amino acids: CASSSTSGRASDTQYF. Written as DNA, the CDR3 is TGTGCCAGCAGCTCTACTAGCGGGAGGGCCTCAGATACGCAGTATTTT.